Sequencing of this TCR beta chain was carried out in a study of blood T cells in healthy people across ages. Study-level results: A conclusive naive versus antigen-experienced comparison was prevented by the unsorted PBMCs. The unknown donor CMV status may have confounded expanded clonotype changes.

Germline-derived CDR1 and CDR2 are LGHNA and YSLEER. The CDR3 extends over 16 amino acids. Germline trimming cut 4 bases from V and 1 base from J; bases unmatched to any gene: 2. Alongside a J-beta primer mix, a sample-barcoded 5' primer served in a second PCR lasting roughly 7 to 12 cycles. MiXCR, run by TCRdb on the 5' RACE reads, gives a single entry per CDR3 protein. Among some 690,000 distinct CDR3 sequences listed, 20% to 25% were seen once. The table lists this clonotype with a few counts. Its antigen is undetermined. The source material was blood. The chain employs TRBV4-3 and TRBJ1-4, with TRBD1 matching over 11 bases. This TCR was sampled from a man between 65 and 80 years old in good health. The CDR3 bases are TGCGCCAGCAGCCCGGGGACAGGGGGAACTAATGAAAAACTGTTTTTT. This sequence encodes CASSPGTGGTNEKLFF.